Below, 19 T cell receptor beta chains from the same sample are listed, as sequenced in a study of blood T cell repertoires in COVID-19. The data were produced by immunoSEQ multiplex PCR, yet TCRdb's version contains in-frame clones alone and is incomplete. The repertoire holds some 180,000 clones, with around 80% as singletons. Sequencing was carried out using peripheral blood. These receptor sequences come from a man aged 45 to 65 who had recovered from COVID-19.

The chain carries TRBV4-3 and TRBJ1-2; 7 bases map to TRBD1. This CDR3 has 17 residues. Germline CDR1 reads LGHNA; CDR2 reads YSLEER. J gave up 6 bases and V 3 bases, and 16 bases lay outside the gene matches. The CDR3, as DNA: TGCGCCAGCAGCCAGTTTACAGGGGCCATAAACTGGGATGGCTACACCTTC. Translating gives CASSQFTGAINWDGYTF.

This chain uses TRBV9 with TRBJ2-1, with 9 bases lining up with TRBD1. Germline lookup yields CDR1 SGDLS and CDR2 YYNGEE. The CDR3 spans 15 residues. The V segment lost 0 bases and the J segment 7 bases; nucleotides outside the gene matches: 5. For the CDR3, the DNA is TGTGCCAGCAGCGTAGAGGCGGGACAGGGAAATGAGCAGTTCTTC. Amino acid sequence: CASSVEAGQGNEQFF. The variable domain in full, completed from reference TRBV9 and TRBJ2-1, reads DSGVTQTPKHLITATGQRVTLRCSPRSGDLSVYWYQQSLDQGLQFLIQYYNGEERAKGNILERFSAQQFPDLHSELNLSSLELGDSALYFCASSVEAGQGNEQFFGPGTRLTVL.

This rearrangement joins TRBV24-1 to TRBJ1-1; D may be TRBD1 (6 bases). The V gene lost 2 bases and the J gene lost 10 bases, with 16 bases spanning the gap. Germline V gene lookup returns CDR1 KGHDR and CDR2 SFDVKD. CDR3 size: 14 residues. CDR3 coding DNA: TGTGCCACCAGTGATTCTATGGACAGCGGGGTAGCTTTCTTT. Protein sequence: CATSDSMDSGVAFF.

The chain employs TRBV18 and TRBJ2-3; 10 bases agree with TRBD2. CDR1 is KGHSH, CDR2 LQKENI, per germline. The V segment lost 0 bases and the J segment 3 bases; nucleotides outside the gene matches: 3. CDR3 length equals 16 residues. The CDR3 is CASSPPIAGGTDTQYF. The CDR3 DNA is TGTGCCAGCTCACCACCTATAGCGGGAGGTACAGATACGCAGTATTTT.

This clone was counted a few times. V is TRBV29-1 and J is TRBJ2-7, with D unclear. The CDR3 loop spans 14 amino acids. Trimming removed 7 bases at V and 9 bases at J, with 25 bases between. CDR1 is SQVTM and CDR2 is ANQGSEA in the germline V gene. The CDR3: CSAVITERQPAQYF. The CDR3, as DNA: TGCAGCGCCGTGATAACGGAGCGCCAACCGGCGCAGTACTTC.

The chain recombines TRBV15 with TRBJ2-2; 8 bases map to TRBD1. The V segment lost 6 bases and the J segment 7 bases; nucleotides outside the gene matches: 10. This CDR3 is 15 amino acids long. The germline V gene encodes CDR1 LNHNV and CDR2 YYDKDF (reference sequence). Written as DNA, the CDR3 is TGTGCCACCAGGTCTGACAGGGGCCCGGTCGGGGAGCTGTTTTTT. Translated: CATRSDRGPVGELFF.

The chain recombines TRBV6-4 with TRBJ2-2; D may be TRBD1 (5 bases). V shed 6 bases and J shed 0 bases, with 8 bases lying between them. Germline CDR1 is MRHNA and CDR2 is SNTAGT. The CDR3 sequence is 14 residues long. DNA for the CDR3: TGTGCCAGCAGCCAGGGTGCGAACACCGGGGAGCTGTTTTTT. It codes for CASSQGANTGELFF.

This chain joins TRBV10-3 and TRBJ2-1; 9 bases are a match to TRBD1. V lost 6 bases to trimming and J lost 0 bases; unmatched junction nucleotides: 3. The CDR3 is 15 amino acids. The germline V gene has CDR1 ENHRY and CDR2 SYGVKD. The CDR3 nucleotides read TGTGCCATCAGCTTACAGGGGGCCTCCTACAATGAGCAGTTCTTC. Residues: CAISLQGASYNEQFF.

J is TRBJ1-6 and V is TRBV30; D gene unclear. From germline, CDR1 is GTSNPN and CDR2 SVGIG (reference sequence). Trimming stripped 1 base from V and 7 bases from J, with 8 bases between. This CDR3 spans 13 amino acids. The CDR3: CAWSDSTNSPLHF. CDR3 nucleotides: TGTGCCTGGAGTGACAGTACCAATTCACCCCTCCACTTT.

The chain has TRBV20-1 and TRBJ2-7; TRBD2 is a possible D gene (5 bases). CDR1 DFQATT and CDR2 SNEGSKA come from the germline V gene (reference sequence). The V gene lost 8 bases and the J gene lost 6 bases, with 14 bases spanning the gap. CDR3 size: 11 residues. CDR3 in DNA: TGCAGTACGCCTGGGGAGTCCGAGCAGTACTTC. Translating gives CSTPGESEQYF.

This chain joins TRBV7-3 and TRBJ2-1; 9 bases map to TRBD2. The germline CDR1 and CDR2 sequences are SGHTA and FQGTGA. This CDR3 is 16 amino acids long. The V gene end was trimmed by 5 bases and the J gene end by 8 bases; junction bases not matched to a gene: 13. The CDR3 sequence is CASSLGGTSNVHEQFF. For the CDR3, the DNA is TGTGCCAGCAGCCTTGGGGGGACTAGCAATGTCCATGAGCAGTTCTTC.

This clone was observed a handful of times. This chain links TRBV7-9 with TRBJ1-5, with unresolved D. Germline V gene lookup returns CDR1 SEHNR and CDR2 FQNEAQ (reference sequence). Trimming left V 5 bases short and J 0 bases short, with 14 bases between. This CDR3 comprises 16 residues. CDR3 coding DNA: TGTGCCAGCAGCCCCCACGGCGGGAATAGCAATCAGCCCCAGCATTTT. It specifies CASSPHGGNSNQPQHF.

This chain links TRBV30 with TRBJ2-5, with 10 bases lining up with TRBD1. The germline gives CDR1 GTSNPN, CDR2 SVGIG (reference sequence). The ends lost 1 base at V and 0 bases at J; junction bases unmatched: 2. This CDR3 comprises 15 residues. In DNA form, the CDR3 reads TGTGCCTGGAGTGCAGACAGGGGGCACCAAGAGACCCAGTACTTC. Residues: CAWSADRGHQETQYF.

This rearrangement joins TRBV6-5 to TRBJ1-1; D unresolved. Trimming stripped 4 bases from V and 10 bases from J, with 10 bases between. This CDR3 region has 11 residues. Germline loops: CDR1 MNHEY, CDR2 SVGAGI. CDR3 amino acids: CASSSELSAFF. Written as DNA, the CDR3 is TGTGCCAGCAGTTCGGAGTTGTCAGCTTTCTTT.

The rearrangement links TRBV6-6 to TRBJ2-1; the match to TRBD1 covers 10 bases. Germline lookup yields CDR1 MNHNY and CDR2 SVGAGI (reference sequence). J lost 9 bases, V lost 10 bases, and 9 bases had no gene match. CDR3 length: 13 amino acids. The chain's CDR3 is CATKWDRGFEQFF. In DNA form, the CDR3 reads TGTGCCACCAAATGGGACAGGGGTTTTGAGCAGTTCTTC.

The CDR3: CASSYTTGYQPQHF. CDR3 coding DNA: TGTGCCAGCAGTTACACGACAGGGTATCAGCCCCAGCATTTT. The rearrangement joins TRBV6-5 to TRBJ1-5; 7 nucleotides align to TRBD1. This CDR3 has 14 amino acids. The J segment lost 5 bases and the V segment lost 2 bases, leaving 3 bases of the junction unmatched. Germline V CDR1 and CDR2: MNHEY, SVGAGI.

The V call is TRBV19, the J call TRBJ2-7; 7 bases are a match to TRBD2. This CDR3 spans 14 amino acids. CDR1 is LNHDA, CDR2 SQIVND, per germline (reference sequence). Trimming removed 4 bases from V and 3 bases from J; junction bases left unmatched: 6. The CDR3 DNA is TGTGCCAGTAGTACTCCGGGACTACTCTACGAGCAGTACTTC. Translation gives CASSTPGLLYEQYF.

In its sample, this clone was seen a few times. This chain links TRBV11-1 with TRBJ2-3; 11 bases line up with TRBD2. Germline V gene lookup returns CDR1 SGHAT and CDR2 FQDESV (reference sequence). The CDR3 length is 16 residues. The trim removed 2 bases at V and 5 bases at J, leaving 6 bases unmatched. The CDR3, as DNA: TGTGCCAGCAGCTTAATCCCGACTAGCGGGAAAGATACGCAGTATTTT. Its protein product is CASSLIPTSGKDTQYF.

Written as DNA, the CDR3 is TGTGCCAGCAGCAAAGAGCACAGGACAGGGGTCTACAATGAGCAGTTCTTC. Amino acid sequence: CASSKEHRTGVYNEQFF. This rearrangement joins TRBV21-1 to TRBJ2-1; the table's D call TRBD1 went unverified against the DNA. TRBV21-1 is flagged as a pseudogene. The length of the CDR3 is 17 residues.